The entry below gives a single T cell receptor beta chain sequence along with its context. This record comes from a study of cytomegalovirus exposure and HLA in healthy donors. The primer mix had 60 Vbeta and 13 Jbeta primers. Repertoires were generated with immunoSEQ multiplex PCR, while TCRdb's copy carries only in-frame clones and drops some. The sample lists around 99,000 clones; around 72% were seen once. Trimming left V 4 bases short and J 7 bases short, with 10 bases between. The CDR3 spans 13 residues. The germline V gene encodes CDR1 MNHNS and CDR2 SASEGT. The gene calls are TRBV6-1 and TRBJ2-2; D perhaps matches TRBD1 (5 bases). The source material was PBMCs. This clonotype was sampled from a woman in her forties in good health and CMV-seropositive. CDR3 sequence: CASSGQGNGELFF. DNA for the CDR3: TGTGCCAGCAGTGGGCAGGGAAACGGGGAGCTGTTTTTT.